Reported below is one T cell receptor (beta chain). The record originates from a study of blood T cell repertoires in COVID-19. Germline V gene data show CDR1 as WNHNN and CDR2 as SYGVQD (reference sequence). Trimming removed 10 bases from V and 3 bases from J; junction bases left unmatched: 16. The CDR3 covers 16 residues. This table comes from immunoSEQ multiplex PCR, and its TCRdb copy is limited to in-frame clones, with some not included. The top ten clones hold around 3.6% of a sample with 250,000 to 300,000 clones, 85% to 90% of them seen once. The clonotype originates from a man between 18 and 35 years old with active or convalescent COVID-19. This chain connects TRBV10-1 to TRBJ1-1; 8 bases are a match to TRBD1. The sample comprised peripheral blood. This CDR3 reads CATRGARDRQDTEAFF. The CDR3 coding sequence is TGCGCCACCAGGGGAGCTAGGGACAGGCAGGACACTGAAGCTTTCTTT.